Below, 19 T cell receptor beta chains from the same sample are listed, as sequenced in a study of cytomegalovirus exposure and HLA in healthy donors. PCR primers comprised 60 Vbeta and 13 Jbeta primers. Data came from immunoSEQ multiplex PCR; TCRdb stores just in-frame clones and leaves some out. This table has 95,000 to 110,000 clones, 9.5% to 13% appearing once. The sample taken for sequencing was PBMCs. The receptors come from a man aged 35-49 years in good health and CMV-seropositive.

The CDR3 DNA is TGTGCCAGCAGTTACTACAATATAGCGGGAGAGCAGTTCTTC. Its protein is CASSYYNIAGEQFF. The chain employs TRBV6-5 and TRBJ2-1; TRBD2 agrees at 8 bases. Germline V CDR1 and CDR2: MNHEY, SVGAGI. Trimming at V came to 1 base and at J to 10 bases, leaving 6 bases not matched to a gene. This CDR3 comprises 14 residues.

This clone was seen only a few times. This sequence joins TRBV6-1 and TRBJ2-3, with D unclear. Per the germline V gene, CDR1 is MNHNS and CDR2 is SASEGT. This CDR3 is built from 15 residues. V lost 4 bases to trimming and J lost 0 bases, with 11 bases between them. The CDR3 bases are TGTGCCAGCAGTGTTTTCCGCGCTAGCACAGATACGCAGTATTTT. It translates to CASSVFRASTDTQYF.

V usage is TRBV6-5 and J usage is TRBJ1-4, with 10 bases identical to TRBD1. Looked up from germline, CDR1 is MNHEY and CDR2 is SVGAGI. V was clipped by 6 bases and J by 8 bases; unmatched bases: 6. The CDR3 covers 14 residues. The CDR3 region has the DNA TGTGCCAGCAGAAGACAGGGGGCGGTGGAAAAACTGTTTTTT. Protein product: CASRRQGAVEKLFF.

This sequence joins TRBV13 and TRBJ1-5; 7 nucleotides align to TRBD1. The germline V gene has CDR1 PRHDT and CDR2 FYEKMQ (reference sequence). The CDR3 has 14 amino acids. J was trimmed by 1 base and V by 5 bases; bases with no gene match: 2. The CDR3 sequence is CASSHRGSNQPQHF. DNA for the CDR3: TGTGCCAGCAGCCACAGGGGCAGCAATCAGCCCCAGCATTTT.

V and J are TRBV28 and TRBJ1-3, with 7 bases that match TRBD1. This CDR3 has 13 amino acids. The ends lost 5 bases at V and 5 bases at J; junction bases unmatched: 3. Germline CDR1 MDHEN, CDR2 SYDVKM. CDR3 region: CASSTGARNTIYF. The CDR3 nucleotides read TGTGCCAGCAGTACAGGGGCTCGAAACACCATATATTTT. Filled out from reference TRBV28 and TRBJ1-3, the complete variable domain reads DVKVTQSSRYLVKRTGEKVFLECVQDMDHENMFWYRQDPGLGLRLIYFSYDVKMKEKGDIPEGYSVSREKKERFSLILESASTNQTSMYLCASSTGARNTIYFGEGSWLTVV.

The rearrangement links TRBV30 to TRBJ1-2; D may be TRBD1 (5 bases). V shed 5 bases and J shed 0 bases, with 13 bases lying between them. The CDR3 length is 14 residues. CDR1 is GTSNPN, CDR2 SVGIG, per germline (reference sequence). This CDR3 is CAWLTGSANYGYTF. The CDR3 DNA reads as TGTGCCTGGTTAACAGGCTCAGCTAACTATGGCTACACCTTC.

This clone was counted a few times. The DNA for the CDR3 is TGTGCCAGCAGCTCCGTCACCGGGGAGCTGTTTTTT. This sequence encodes CASSSVTGELFF. The chain couples TRBV7-2 to TRBJ2-2; D ambiguous. The CDR3 runs to 12 residues. In germline, CDR1 is SGHTA, CDR2 FQGNSA. V lost 4 bases and J lost 4, with 4 bases in between. Drawing the rest from reference TRBV7-2 and TRBJ2-2, the complete variable domain is GAGVSQSPSNKVTEKGKDVELRCDPISGHTALYWYRQSLGQGLEFLIYFQGNSAPDKSGLPSDRFSAERTGGSVSTLTIQRTQQEDSAVYLCASSSVTGELFFGEGSRLTVL.

Here the CDR3 reads CSVEELAARTDTQYF. The CDR3 DNA reads TGCAGCGTTGAAGAACTAGCGGCTCGCACAGATACGCAGTATTTT. The genes are TRBV29-1 and TRBJ2-3; 8 nucleotides align to TRBD2. The V gene end was trimmed by 0 bases and the J gene end by 1 base; junction bases not matched to a gene: 3. The germline gives CDR1 SQVTM, CDR2 ANQGSEA. The CDR3 runs to 15 residues.

This clone was seen a few times. This chain's CDR3 is CASSQVWGGIGELFF. CDR3 DNA sequence: TGTGCCAGCAGCCAAGTTTGGGGCGGTATCGGGGAGCTGTTTTTT. This chain uses TRBV14 with TRBJ2-2, with a possible D match to TRBD1 (5 bases). V lost 1 base and J lost 7, with 13 bases in between. Germline CDR1 is SGHDN and CDR2 is FVKESK. The CDR3 has 15 amino acids.

This clone was observed a handful of times. The chain recombines TRBV13 with TRBJ1-1, with D maybe TRBD1 (5 bases). CDR1 and CDR2 (germline): PRHDT, FYEKMQ (reference sequence). There are 13 residues in the CDR3. Trimming took 0 bases from V and 6 from J, leaving 8 bases between them. The CDR3 spells CASSLGGGSEAFF. CDR3 coding DNA: TGTGCCAGCAGCTTAGGGGGGGGGTCTGAAGCTTTCTTT.

This clone has only a few counts. The chain links TRBV15 to TRBJ2-6; D gene uncertain. The CDR3 totals 17 residues. Germline-derived CDR1 and CDR2 are LNHNV and YYDKDF (reference sequence). With 4 bases removed from V and 0 bases from J, the gap between germline ends came to 13 bases. In DNA form, the CDR3 reads TGTGCCACCAGCACATACCGACTGAGCTCTGGGGCCAACGTCCTGACTTTC. This codes for CATSTYRLSSGANVLTF.

The CDR3 coding sequence is TGTGCCAGCAGCTGGAGGGCTTTGGGAGGGGAGACCCAGTACTTC. Translated: CASSWRALGGETQYF. The chain has TRBV5-6 and TRBJ2-5; TRBD2 matches 7 bases. The CDR3 covers 15 residues. J was trimmed by 5 bases and V by 3 bases; bases with no gene match: 10. CDR1 and CDR2 from the germline V gene are SGHDT and YYEEEE.

The chain links TRBV6-4 to TRBJ2-3; 15 nucleotides agree with TRBD2. The ends lost 5 bases at V and 4 bases at J; junction bases unmatched: 4. This CDR3 has 16 amino acids. In germline, CDR1 is MRHNA, CDR2 SNTAGT. The CDR3 coding sequence is TGTGCCAGCAGTCCCGGACTAGCGGGAGGGTCAGATACGCAGTATTTT. This sequence encodes CASSPGLAGGSDTQYF.

The V and J genes are TRBV5-6 and TRBJ2-7, with a tentative D call TRBD1 (6 bases). This CDR3 has 13 amino acids. Trimming shortened V by 5 bases and J by 1 base, and 10 bases separated the two germline ends. Looked up from germline, CDR1 is SGHDT and CDR2 is YYEEEE. The CDR3 spells CASSEGTSYEQYF. In DNA form, the CDR3 reads TGTGCCAGCAGTGAGGGGACATCCTACGAGCAGTACTTC.

There are a few counts of this clone. The V call is TRBV5-6, the J call TRBJ2-7, with 11 positions matching TRBD2. Germline V lookup: CDR1 SGHDT, CDR2 YYEEEE. Unmatched junction bases numbered 15, after V lost 0 bases and J lost 7 bases. There are 18 residues in the CDR3. CDR3 amino acids: CASSLDRVRLAGPLEQYF. For the CDR3, the DNA is TGTGCCAGCAGCTTGGACAGGGTAAGACTAGCGGGGCCCTTGGAGCAGTACTTC.

The rearrangement joins TRBV6-1 to TRBJ1-2; 7 bases match TRBD1. With 7 bases clipped from V and 5 bases from J, the junction kept 10 bases outside the gene matches. This CDR3 comprises 14 residues. Germline CDR1 reads MNHNS; CDR2 reads SASEGT. The CDR3 DNA follows: TGTGCCAGCATACGGAGACAGGGCGAGTATGGCTACACCTTC. This sequence encodes CASIRRQGEYGYTF.

This chain links TRBV4-1 with TRBJ2-7; 12 bases map to TRBD2. The CDR3 extends over 15 amino acids. The germline V gene encodes CDR1 MGHRA and CDR2 YSYEKL. V shed 5 bases, J shed 2 bases, and the junction held 4 bases outside the gene matches. CDR3 region: CASSIRLAGAYEQYF. CDR3 coding DNA: TGCGCCAGCAGCATAAGACTAGCGGGAGCCTACGAGCAGTACTTC.

This chain joins TRBV2 and TRBJ2-5; D uncertain. The J call may be in error: the DNA end matches TRBJ2-7 better. CDR1 and CDR2 from the germline V gene are SNHLY and FYNNEI. CDR3 length equals 13 residues. The CDR3 nucleotides read TGTGCCAGCAGTGAAGGTCCGAACTACGAGCAGTACTTC. Amino acid sequence: CASSEGPNYEQYF.

This clone showed up just a few times. The V and J genes are TRBV7-3 and TRBJ2-3; 9 bases fit TRBD2. J lost 5 bases, V lost 2 bases, and 8 bases had no gene match. Germline CDR1 and CDR2: SGHTA and FQGTGA. The CDR3 has 16 amino acids. CDR3 bases: TGTGCCAGCAGCTTATTTTCTAGCGGGAATAGAGATACGCAGTATTTT. Translation gives CASSLFSSGNRDTQYF. The complete variable domain, with remaining parts taken from reference TRBV7-3 and TRBJ2-3, reads GAGVSQTPSNKVTEKGKYVELRCDPISGHTALYWYRQSLGQGPEFLIYFQGTGAADDSGLPNDRFFAVRPEGSVSTLKIQRTERGDSAVYLCASSLFSSGNRDTQYFGPGTRLTVL.